Each of the 6 T cell receptor beta chains below was sequenced from the same sample in a study of identical twins (dated by TCRdb to 2016 to 2017). To prepare the library, 5' RACE was applied. The reads were generated on an Illumina HiSeq 2000. TCRdb took the public reads, trimmed them with fastp at Q25, ran MiXCR for clone calling and kept in-frame beta chains. One record per CDR3 amino acid sequence lists the most common genes and DNA. For this sample there are a few hundred thousand distinct CDR3 sequences; around a sixth appear just once. The top ten clones comprise roughly 12% of the sample. Sequencing input: naive T cells sorted from blood. According to the study, the label for this sample's cell subset or site signals: cells isolated with a human naive T-cell isolation kit. The receptors come from a man in his fifties or sixties in good health.

This clonotype has just one count. This sequence joins TRBV6-2 or TRBV6-3 and TRBJ2-5; TRBD1 is a possible D gene (8 bases). V was cut by 6 bases and J by 4 bases, with 21 bases left in between. Germline lookup yields CDR1 MNHEY and CDR2 SVGEGT. The CDR3 length is 16 residues. CDR3 bases: TGTGCCAGCAGCCGGGACAGGCCAAAGCGGGGAGAGACCCAGTACTTC. Translated, it gives CASSRDRPKRGETQYF.

The table lists this clonotype with a few counts. V gene TRBV7-8 combines with J gene TRBJ2-1; D is perhaps TRBD2 (5 bases). The CDR3 sequence is 16 residues long. Per germline, CDR1 SGHVS and CDR2 FQNEAQ. The V gene lost 1 base and the J gene lost 5 bases, with 15 bases spanning the gap. In DNA form, the CDR3 reads TGTGCCAGCAGCTTAGAGAGGGTTCTAACCAACAATGAGCAGTTCTTC. Protein: CASSLERVLTNNEQFF.

This clonotype has just a few counts. The gene calls are TRBV4-3 and TRBJ2-7, with D maybe TRBD1 (6 bases). Germline V gene lookup returns CDR1 LGHNA and CDR2 YSLEER. CDR3 length: 15 residues. Deletions cut 1 base from V and 2 bases from J, with 12 bases between. CDR3 protein: CASSQGLQGTYEQYF. In DNA form, the CDR3 reads TGCGCCAGCAGCCAAGGTCTACAGGGAACCTACGAGCAGTACTTC.

This clonotype was recorded a few times. This chain connects TRBV20-1 to TRBJ2-1; the match to TRBD2 covers 12 bases. V lost 1 base and J lost 4; bases outside the gene matches: 8. This CDR3 spans 17 amino acids. From germline, CDR1 is DFQATT and CDR2 SNEGSKA (reference sequence). The CDR3 protein is CSARGGITSGRYNEQFF. CDR3 DNA sequence: TGCAGTGCTAGAGGCGGGATAACTAGCGGGAGGTACAATGAGCAGTTCTTC.

The J gene is TRBJ2-5, the V gene TRBV6-1; TRBD2 aligns across 7 bases. Germline CDR1 reads MNHNS; CDR2 reads SASEGT. J lost 2 bases, V lost 6 bases, and 6 bases had no gene match. This CDR3 comprises 14 residues. The CDR3 DNA sequence: TGTGCCAGCAGAGCGCCTAGCGGACAAGAGACCCAGTACTTC. Translating it yields CASRAPSGQETQYF.

V is TRBV28 and J is TRBJ2-3; 9 positions match TRBD2. CDR3 length: 15 amino acids. Germline values: CDR1 MDHEN, CDR2 SYDVKM. V shed 2 bases, J shed 5 bases, and the junction held 5 bases outside the gene matches. CDR3 coding DNA: TGTGCCAGCAGTTTACAGAGCGGGAGGAAAGATACGCAGTATTTT. Amino acids: CASSLQSGRKDTQYF.